This T cell receptor (beta chain) was sequenced for a study of metastatic and nonmetastatic thyroid tumors. Study-level background: The study looked at repertoires side by side in blood and in tumor or nodule tissue from malignant and benign thyroid patients.

With MiXCR, TCRdb called clones anew from the PCR reads. Of over 45,000 clones listed, approximately 24% are singletons. There were no patients who had received any treatment before thyroid surgery. From germline, CDR1 is SGHNT and CDR2 YENEEA. Trimming took 1 base from V and 6 from J, leaving 15 bases between them. CDR3 length: 16 residues. This clone was seen at least ten times. Sequencing used blood. This TCR came from a male donor with papillary thyroid cancer or a benign thyroid nodule (not recorded which). Some clones in this sample may be carry-over from other donors' samples. This chain connects TRBV11-3 to TRBJ1-4, with a weak D call TRBD1 (6 bases). CDR3 loop: CASSLGHREEDEKLFF. The CDR3 bases are TGTGCCAGCAGCTTAGGTCACAGGGAAGAAGATGAAAAACTGTTTTTT.